This T cell receptor (beta chain) was observed in a study of cytomegalovirus exposure and HLA in healthy donors. Between the trimmed V and J ends, which lost 6 bases and 2 bases, there was a span of 10 bases. CDR3 length: 13 residues. Germline assignment: CDR1 MNHEY and CDR2 SVGAGI. The primer mix had 60 Vbeta and 13 Jbeta primers. Profiled with immunoSEQ multiplex PCR; TCRdb holds only in-frame clones, not every one. The sample records about 140,000 clones, 60% to 80% being singletons. This clonotype originated in a woman aged 25 to 39 in good health and CMV-seronegative. The chain has TRBV6-5 and TRBJ1-1; D unresolved. Sequencing used PBMCs. CDR3 DNA: TGTGCCAGCAGCTTCAGTGAAAACACTGAAGCTTTCTTT. It encodes CASSFSENTEAFF.